This T cell receptor (beta chain) was observed in a study of vaccination effects on CD4 cells after COVID-19. For the study at large: After the second dose, samples were taken at median day 72. PBMC were cultured at around 1.9 million per well with around 10 IU/ml IL-2 and around 10 ug/ml peptides.

Whole-study findings and limits: Healthy vaccinees' vaccine-induced clones included only 1 of 255 cross-reacting with common cold coronaviruses. Substantial clonal contraction characterized both infection- and vaccine-induced clones late after vaccination.

As concerns this clone: Its target is not known.

Culture lasted about ten days before CD4+ T cell isolation. Participants each got two BNT162b2 or mRNA-1273 vaccine doses. Trimming pared 5 bases from V and 5 bases from J, leaving 13 bases between. CDR3 length: 14 amino acids. Germline V gene sequence: CDR1 SGHTA, CDR2 FQGNSA. Clones were sequenced by immunoSEQ multiplex PCR, and TCRdb holds only the in-frame ones, with some missing. This table holds just under 75,000 clones, over 65% found once. This chain joins TRBV7-2 and TRBJ2-1, with D perhaps matching TRBD1 (6 bases). This sequence was found in a human donor who received a COVID-19 vaccine. The specimen was CD4+ T cells from PBMCs cultured without peptide, collected after COVID-19 vaccination. CDR3 residues: CASSPHRADNEQFF. DNA of the CDR3: TGTGCCAGCAGCCCCCACAGGGCCGACAATGAGCAGTTCTTC. Full variable domain (outside the CDR3, taken from reference TRBV7-2 and TRBJ2-1): GAGVSQSPSNKVTEKGKDVELRCDPISGHTALYWYRQSLGQGLEFLIYFQGNSAPDKSGLPSDRFSAERTGGSVSTLTIQRTQQEDSAVYLCASSPHRADNEQFFGPGTRLTVL.